The 31 T cell receptor beta chains presented below share a single source sample, sequenced in a study of metastatic and nonmetastatic thyroid tumors. All patients were treatment-naive before thyroid surgery. TCRdb re-called clones from the PCR reads using MiXCR. The sample lists tens of thousands of clones, around a sixth occurring once. The sequencing input was tumor tissue. Receptors were obtained from a female donor with papillary thyroid cancer or a benign thyroid nodule (not recorded which). Some clones in this sample may be carry-over from other donors' samples.

This chain links TRBV5-4 with TRBJ2-1, with D perhaps matching TRBD1 or TRBD2 (5 bases each). Germline CDR1 reads SGHNT; CDR2 reads YYREEE (reference sequence). There are 16 residues in the CDR3. Trimming stripped 4 bases from V and 0 bases from J, with 14 bases between. In DNA form, the CDR3 reads TGTGCCAGCAGCGTGGGACGAGGGAGCTCCTACAATGAGCAGTTCTTC. Amino acid sequence: CASSVGRGSSYNEQFF.

This clone was counted at least ten times. The CDR3 nucleotides are TGTGCCAGCAGTCGGGACAGGGATCAGCCCCAGCATTTT. It encodes CASSRDRDQPQHF. The chain couples TRBV2 to TRBJ1-5, with 9 bases matching TRBD1. In germline, CDR1 is SNHLY, CDR2 FYNNEI. The CDR3 is 13 amino acids. V lost 5 bases to trimming and J lost 5 bases; unmatched junction nucleotides: 1.

This clone was seen many times. The V and J genes are TRBV11-2 and TRBJ2-3; the D gene is possibly TRBD2 (5 bases). The V end was cut by 2 bases, the J end by 3 bases, with 9 bases between. Germline loops: CDR1 SGHAT, CDR2 FQNNGV. This CDR3 region has 14 residues. The chain's CDR3 is CASSLYRETDTQYF. The CDR3 nucleotides are TGTGCCAGCAGCTTATACCGGGAAACAGATACGCAGTATTTT.

For this clone: The junction differs from germline at one of its ends, possibly a read error. Other nucleotide sequences in the sample specify the same CDR3. The rearrangement uses TRBV6-1 and TRBJ2-5; D may be TRBD1 (6 bases). The CDR3 is made up of 14 amino acids. Per germline, CDR1 MNHNS and CDR2 SASEGT. CDR3 protein: CASSRQVRGETQYF. CDR3 in DNA: TGTGCAAGCAGCCGGCAGGTCAGGGGAGAGACCCAGTACTTC.

In DNA, the CDR3 is TGCGCCAGCAGCTTGGGGACAGGGGGAGGCTACACCTTC. It is translated as CASSLGTGGGYTF. The chain carries TRBV5-1 and TRBJ1-2, with 10 bases matching TRBD1. Germline assignment: CDR1 SGHRS and CDR2 YFSETQ. The CDR3 length is 13 residues. V lost 0 bases to trimming and J lost 8 bases; unmatched junction nucleotides: 1. Looking up the rest from reference TRBV5-1 and TRBJ1-2 gives the full variable domain: KAGVTQTPRYLIKTRGQQVTLSCSPISGHRSVSWYQQTPGQGLQFLFEYFSETQRNKGNFPGRFSGRQFSNSRSEMNVSTLELGDSALYLCASSLGTGGGYTFGSGTRLTVV.

This clone was picked up many times. The gene calls are TRBV12-3 or TRBV12-4 and TRBJ1-1; D might be TRBD1 (5 bases). Trimming shortened V by 2 bases and J by 7 bases, and 11 bases separated the two germline ends. This CDR3 has 13 amino acids. The CDR3 DNA reads as TGTGCCAGCAGTTTACGGGGGAAAAGTGAAGCTTTCTTT. It encodes CASSLRGKSEAFF.

At least ten counts were recorded for this clone. This chain connects TRBV6-1 to TRBJ2-2, with TRBD2 identical over 10 bases. The CDR3 has 16 amino acids. V gave up 6 bases and J gave up 1 base; unmatched junction bases: 5. CDR1 is MNHNS, CDR2 SASEGT, per germline. CDR3 nucleotides: TGTGCCAGCAGCTCCGGGACTAGCGTGAACACCGGGGAGCTGTTTTTT. Protein sequence: CASSSGTSVNTGELFF.

This clone showed up many times. V gene TRBV29-1 combines with J gene TRBJ2-1, with D possibly matching TRBD1 (5 bases). The CDR3 has 13 amino acids. Trimming cost V 2 bases and J 6 bases, with 11 bases left between them. In germline, CDR1 is SQVTM, CDR2 ANQGSEA. CDR3 sequence reads: CSVETTVGNEQFF. CDR3 DNA sequence: TGCAGCGTTGAAACGACAGTCGGCAATGAGCAGTTCTTC.

This clone was recorded at least ten times. The sample carries other DNA sequences with the same CDR3. As DNA, the CDR3 is TGCAGTGCTACAAGGACTAGCGGGAGTGGGTACGAGCAGTACTTC. Encoded protein: CSATRTSGSGYEQYF. This chain joins TRBV20-1 and TRBJ2-7, with 13 bases identical to TRBD2. The CDR3 covers 15 residues. After removal of 4 bases from V and 4 bases from J, the junction contained 7 bases not matched to a gene. Germline CDR1 reads DFQATT; CDR2 reads SNEGSKA (reference sequence).

The sample holds many counts of this clone. The gene calls are TRBV6-1 and TRBJ2-7; possibly TRBD1 for D (5 bases). Germline CDR1 is MNHNS and CDR2 is SASEGT. V lost 8 bases, J lost 0 bases, and 11 bases lay in between. The CDR3 consists of 13 residues. The DNA of the CDR3 is TGTGCCAGCCGGACACGTTACTCCTACGAGCAGTACTTC. This encodes CASRTRYSYEQYF.

This clone has a count of ten or more. The gene calls are TRBV11-3 and TRBJ2-5; possibly TRBD2 for D (6 bases). The CDR3 extends over 13 amino acids. Between the trimmed V and J ends, which lost 5 bases and 4 bases, there was a span of 11 bases. Looked up from germline, CDR1 is SGHNT and CDR2 is YENEEA. The CDR3 sequence is CASSHKEGETQYF. CDR3 coding DNA: TGTGCCAGCAGCCACAAGGAGGGAGAGACCCAGTACTTC.

There are many counts of this clone. The V call is TRBV18, the J call TRBJ2-7; unclear D gene. CDR1 is KGHSH, CDR2 LQKENI, per germline. The CDR3 is made up of 12 amino acids. Between the trimmed V and J ends, which lost 3 bases and 6 bases, there was a span of 9 bases. The CDR3 protein is CASSPAASEQYF. DNA for the CDR3: TGTGCCAGCTCACCGGCAGCCTCCGAGCAGTACTTC.

In DNA form, the CDR3 reads TGTGCCAGCAGCCAGGGGGTGTTTATTGGGGAGCTGTTTTTT. As protein: CASSQGVFIGELFF. The chain employs TRBV6-4 and TRBJ2-2; 7 bases map to TRBD1. Losses at the gene ends were 6 bases for V and 8 bases for J; bases not matched to a gene: 9. This CDR3 is built from 14 residues. The germline gives CDR1 MRHNA, CDR2 SNTAGT.

The chain recombines TRBV6-1 with TRBJ1-2; tentatively, D is TRBD1 (6 bases). Germline V gene data show CDR1 as MNHNS and CDR2 as SASEGT. The CDR3 contains 14 residues. Trimming left V 8 bases short and J 4 bases short, with 17 bases between. CDR3 nucleotide sequence: TGTGCCAGCGGCCGGGGCAGGGGTGTCTATGGCTACACCTTC. Its protein is CASGRGRGVYGYTF.

This clone was seen a handful of times. A much larger clonotype is one base distant, so this may be a read error. The chain is built from TRBV10-3 and TRBJ1-1, with D possibly being TRBD1 (6 bases). Germline CDR1 and CDR2: ENHRY and SYGVKD. This CDR3 has 12 amino acids. The germline V and J ends were trimmed by 4 bases and 11 bases, with 14 bases remaining between them. CDR3 DNA sequence: TGTGCCATCAGTGCCAATCAGGGGTTTGCTTTCTTT. Translated: CAISANQGFAFF.

The table lists this clone with many counts. V and J are TRBV6-5 and TRBJ1-5; D call uncertain. V lost 0 bases to trimming and J lost 3 bases, with 12 bases between them. The germline V gene encodes CDR1 MNHEY and CDR2 SVGAGI. This CDR3 comprises 16 residues. CDR3 sequence reads: CASSYSFTANNQPQHF. Here the CDR3 DNA reads TGTGCCAGCAGTTACTCTTTCACAGCAAACAATCAGCCCCAGCATTTT.

This clone was detected only a few times. The DNA for the CDR3 is TGTGCCACCAGCATATCTAGCGGGAGGGCCAACGAGCAGTTCTTC. It is translated as CATSISSGRANEQFF. This chain joins TRBV15 and TRBJ2-1; TRBD2 matches at 12 bases. Germline assignment: CDR1 LNHNV and CDR2 YYDKDF (reference sequence). The junction had 8 bases not matched to a gene; V was cut back by 4 bases and J by 10 bases. CDR3 length: 15 residues. The entire variable domain, with the rest obtained from reference TRBV15 and TRBJ2-1, is as follows: DAMVIQNPRYQVTQFGKPVTLSCSQTLNHNVMYWYQQKSSQAPKLLFHYYDKDFNNEADTPDNFQSRRPNTSFCFLDIRSPGLGDTAMYLCATSISSGRANEQFFGPGTRLTVL.

This clone was seen ten or more times. The chain links TRBV11-2 to TRBJ1-1, with D perhaps TRBD1 (5 bases). Germline V gene sequence: CDR1 SGHAT, CDR2 FQNNGV. The CDR3 has 13 residues. V lost 2 bases, J lost 6 bases, and 10 bases lay in between. The CDR3 reads CASSLSGVAEAFF. Here the CDR3 DNA reads TGTGCCAGCAGCTTATCGGGGGTTGCTGAAGCTTTCTTT.

This clone was observed many times. Other DNA sequences in this sample translate to the same CDR3. The chain has TRBV13 and TRBJ2-5; TRBD1 aligns across 11 bases. CDR3 size: 15 residues. Looked up from germline, CDR1 is PRHDT and CDR2 is FYEKMQ (reference sequence). After removal of 4 bases from V and 5 bases from J, the junction contained 6 bases not matched to a gene. This CDR3 reads CASSSRDRGSETQYF. CDR3 DNA: TGTGCCAGCAGCTCCCGGGACAGGGGGTCGGAGACCCAGTACTTC.

There are many counts of this clone. This chain uses TRBV20-1 with TRBJ1-4; the D gene is possibly TRBD1 (5 bases). The CDR3 is 15 amino acids. The V gene's germline CDR1 is DFQATT and CDR2 SNEGSKA (reference sequence). Trimming took 3 bases from V and 0 from J, leaving 11 bases between them. In nucleotides, the CDR3 is TGCAGTGCTAGGGGACGGGGCGCAACTAATGAAAAACTGTTTTTT. It specifies CSARGRGATNEKLFF.

The chain recombines TRBV20-1 with TRBJ2-1; TRBD2 agrees at 9 bases. The J segment lost 5 bases and the V segment lost 0 bases, leaving 5 bases of the junction unmatched. This CDR3 is built from 15 residues. Germline assignment: CDR1 DFQATT and CDR2 SNEGSKA (reference sequence). CDR3 residues: CSARDASGMNNEQFF. The CDR3 coding sequence is TGCAGTGCTAGAGACGCTAGCGGGATGAACAATGAGCAGTTCTTC.

This clone was observed many times. V gene TRBV7-2 combines with J gene TRBJ1-3; TRBD1 might be the D (5 bases). This CDR3 has 15 residues. V lost 1 base and J lost 4, with 11 bases in between. Germline CDR1 SGHTA, CDR2 FQGNSA. This CDR3 reads CASSLGWGGGNTIYF. Written as DNA, the CDR3 is TGTGCCAGCAGCTTAGGATGGGGGGGAGGAAACACCATATATTTT. The full variable domain, in which reference TRBV7-2 and TRBJ1-3 provide the parts outside the CDR3, is GAGVSQSPSNKVTEKGKDVELRCDPISGHTALYWYRQSLGQGLEFLIYFQGNSAPDKSGLPSDRFSAERTGGSVSTLTIQRTQQEDSAVYLCASSLGWGGGNTIYFGEGSWLTVV.

This rearrangement joins TRBV2 to TRBJ1-1, with a weak D call TRBD1 (5 bases). The germline gives CDR1 SNHLY, CDR2 FYNNEI. The CDR3 length is 14 residues. V dropped 8 bases and J dropped 0 bases, with 13 bases sitting between them. The chain's CDR3 is CASQGAGLNTEAFF. The CDR3 nucleotides read TGTGCCAGCCAAGGGGCAGGGCTGAACACTGAAGCTTTCTTT.

This clone was recorded at least ten times. Other DNA sequences within the sample encode an identical CDR3. The V and J genes are TRBV12-3 or TRBV12-4 and TRBJ2-1; D gene ambiguous. CDR3 length equals 11 residues. Trimming cost V 4 bases and J 4 bases, with 2 bases left between them. The CDR3 spells CASSSYNEQFF. Here the CDR3 DNA reads TGTGCCAGCAGTTCGTACAATGAGCAGTTCTTC.

In its sample, this clone ranks as medium-sized (0.01 to 0.1%). The gene calls are TRBV6-5 and TRBJ1-2, with D perhaps TRBD1 (6 bases). CDR1 is MNHEY and CDR2 is SVGAGI in the germline V gene. The V end lost 3 bases, the J end lost 8 bases, and 16 bases lay between the germline ends. CDR3 length: 14 residues. CDR3 protein: CASSYTLAGDGYTF. DNA of the CDR3: TGTGCCAGCAGTTATACTCTGGCAGGGGACGGCTACACCTTC.

At least ten counts were recorded for this clone. Other DNA sequences in the same sample also yield this CDR3. This chain links TRBV3-1 with TRBJ2-1, with D uncertain. Germline CDR1 LGHDT, CDR2 YNNKEL (reference sequence). The length of the CDR3 is 15 residues. V dropped 0 bases and J dropped 0 bases, with 6 bases sitting between them. The DNA of the CDR3 is TGTGCCAGCAGCCAAGACCCGAGCTCCTACAATGAGCAGTTCTTC. Translated: CASSQDPSSYNEQFF.

This clone was counted many times. The V and J genes are TRBV18 and TRBJ2-7; 11 nucleotides line up with TRBD2. From germline, CDR1 is KGHSH and CDR2 LQKENI. This CDR3 has 15 residues. With V trimmed by 3 bases and J by 4 bases, 5 bases remained unmatched. This CDR3 is CASSPGTSGSYEQYF. The CDR3 DNA reads as TGTGCCAGCTCACCTGGGACTAGCGGAAGTTACGAGCAGTACTTC.

There are many counts of this clone. Possible read error: a much larger clone is one base away. The genes are TRBV5-1 and TRBJ2-7, with D perhaps matching TRBD1 (6 bases). CDR3 length equals 17 residues. The germline V gene has CDR1 SGHRS and CDR2 YFSETQ. The CDR3 DNA reads TGCGCCAGCAGCTTGTGGGGCTACAGGGTATCACCCTACGAGCAGTGCTTC. This encodes CASSLWGYRVSPYEQCF.

At least ten counts were recorded for this clone. The CDR3 is CASSYLVGRGKYEQYF. The CDR3 DNA is TGTGCCAGCAGTTACTTAGTCGGCAGGGGAAAGTACGAGCAGTACTTC. This chain joins TRBV6-5 and TRBJ2-7; a possible D gene is TRBD1 (6 bases). This CDR3 spans 16 amino acids. Germline CDR1 reads MNHEY; CDR2 reads SVGAGI. Trimming left V 1 base short and J 4 bases short, with 17 bases between.

This clone is medium-sized. The CDR3 nucleotides read TGCGCCAGCAGGGTGTCCGGGACAGGGCGATTTCTCTATAATTCACCCCTCCACTTT. Translation: CASRVSGTGRFLYNSPLHF. The chain recombines TRBV10-1 with TRBJ1-6; 9 bases align to TRBD1. Germline V gene lookup returns CDR1 WNHNN and CDR2 SYGVQD (reference sequence). This CDR3 comprises 19 residues. J was trimmed by 3 bases and V by 6 bases; bases with no gene match: 15.

This clone was recorded at least ten times. The chain joins TRBV30 to TRBJ2-4, with no clear D. This CDR3 region has 14 residues. The germline gives CDR1 GTSNPN, CDR2 SVGIG (reference sequence). Trimming cost V 3 bases and J 0 bases, with 9 bases left between them. The CDR3, as DNA: TGTGCCTGGAGGGTAAAGTTAGCCAAAAACATTCAGTACTTC. Translated, it gives CAWRVKLAKNIQYF.